The 19 T cell receptor beta chains presented below share a single source sample, sequenced in a study of spatial heterogeneity in lung cancer. The sample's time point: sample taken at primary tumor resection. Each CDR3 protein is one row after TCRdb ran MiXCR on the 5' RACE reads. The sample holds tens of thousands of distinct CDR3 sequences, about 7.8% seen once. The source material was PBMCs, sampled at surgery. The receptors come from a male donor with early-stage non-small cell lung cancer.

This clonotype was picked up many times. This sequence joins TRBV7-2 and TRBJ1-6, with D uncertain. The CDR3 runs to 12 residues. Germline loops: CDR1 SGHTA, CDR2 FQGNSA. Trimming left V 4 bases short and J 10 bases short, with 8 bases between. The CDR3 region has the DNA TGTGCCAGCAGCTCCGCAGGATCACCCCTCCACTTT. Protein product: CASSSAGSPLHF. Full variable domain (remainder filled in from reference TRBV7-2 and TRBJ1-6): GAGVSQSPSNKVTEKGKDVELRCDPISGHTALYWYRQSLGQGLEFLIYFQGNSAPDKSGLPSDRFSAERTGGSVSTLTIQRTQQEDSAVYLCASSSAGSPLHFGNGTRLTVT.

By its share, this clonotype is medium-sized (0.01 to 0.1%). Here the CDR3 reads CSARALAGGYNEQFF. The DNA for the CDR3 is TGCAGTGCTAGAGCTCTAGCGGGAGGGTACAATGAGCAGTTCTTC. This rearrangement joins TRBV20-1 to TRBJ2-1; 12 bases map to TRBD2. The CDR3 totals 15 residues. Looked up from germline, CDR1 is DFQATT and CDR2 is SNEGSKA (reference sequence). V lost 1 base to trimming and J lost 4 bases; unmatched junction nucleotides: 2.

This clonotype was seen repeatedly, ten times or more. The chain uses TRBV7-2 and TRBJ2-3; D call uncertain. The V end lost 1 base, the J end lost 1 base, and 15 bases lay between the germline ends. Germline V gene lookup returns CDR1 SGHTA and CDR2 FQGNSA. The CDR3 spans 17 residues. The CDR3 bases are TGTGCCAGCAGCTTAGAACGTCTATTTCTTGGCACAGATACGCAGTATTTT. Translating it yields CASSLERLFLGTDTQYF. Based on the CDR3 plus reference TRBV7-2 and TRBJ2-3, the full variable domain is GAGVSQSPSNKVTEKGKDVELRCDPISGHTALYWYRQSLGQGLEFLIYFQGNSAPDKSGLPSDRFSAERTGGSVSTLTIQRTQQEDSAVYLCASSLERLFLGTDTQYFGPGTRLTVL.

This chain uses TRBV5-6 with TRBJ2-1; TRBD1 is a possible D gene (5 bases). The germline CDR1 and CDR2 sequences are SGHDT and YYEEEE. The V end was cut by 1 base, the J end by 9 bases, with 5 bases between. This CDR3 region has 11 residues. CDR3 DNA sequence: TGTGCCAGCAGCTTGAGGGGTGAGCAGTTCTTC. The encoded protein is CASSLRGEQFF.

This clonotype was observed at least ten times. This rearrangement joins TRBV28 to TRBJ1-4; 7 bases agree with TRBD1. The V gene end was trimmed by 3 bases and the J gene end by 7 bases; junction bases not matched to a gene: 5. Germline CDR1 is MDHEN and CDR2 is SYDVKM. The CDR3 extends over 14 amino acids. The CDR3 reads CASSFRGGGEKLFF. For the CDR3, the DNA is TGTGCCAGCAGTTTTAGAGGGGGCGGTGAAAAACTGTTTTTT.

The gene calls are TRBV7-6 and TRBJ2-7; D unclear. Germline values: CDR1 SGHVS, CDR2 FNYEAQ. Trimming took 6 bases from V and 6 from J, leaving 15 bases between them. The CDR3 is made up of 13 amino acids. CDR3 coding DNA: TGTGCCAGCAGTAACATTGGCGGTGGCGAGCAGTACTTC. Its protein is CASSNIGGGEQYF.

The V and J genes are TRBV20-1 and TRBJ1-1; 9 bases agree with TRBD1. CDR1 is DFQATT, CDR2 SNEGSKA, per germline (reference sequence). The CDR3 contains 13 residues. The V and J ends lost 4 bases and 1 base, in that order; junction bases with no gene match: 1. The CDR3 DNA sequence: TGCAGTGCTAAGACAGGGGGGAACACTGAAGCTTTCTTT. This gives the protein CSAKTGGNTEAFF.

This clonotype was picked up a small number of times. The rearrangement uses TRBV20-1 and TRBJ1-1; a possible D gene is TRBD1 (5 bases). Germline V gives CDR1 DFQATT, CDR2 SNEGSKA (reference sequence). The germline V and J ends were trimmed by 1 base and 7 bases, with 10 bases remaining between them. The CDR3 has 12 residues. The chain's CDR3 is CSARGGNREAFF. CDR3 coding DNA: TGCAGTGCTAGAGGGGGCAACCGTGAAGCTTTCTTT.

The V call is TRBV5-1, the J call TRBJ1-1, with D uncertain. The CDR3 sequence is 13 residues long. CDR1 is SGHRS and CDR2 is YFSETQ in the germline V gene. Trimming removed 6 bases from V and 0 bases from J, with 9 bases in between. The CDR3 sequence is CASKDPVNTEAFF. CDR3 bases: TGCGCCAGCAAGGACCCAGTGAACACTGAAGCTTTCTTT. Complete variable domain (other parts from reference TRBV5-1 and TRBJ1-1): KAGVTQTPRYLIKTRGQQVTLSCSPISGHRSVSWYQQTPGQGLQFLFEYFSETQRNKGNFPGRFSGRQFSNSRSEMNVSTLELGDSALYLCASKDPVNTEAFFGQGTRLTVV.

The chain combines TRBV18 with TRBJ1-1; the D is unclear. The CDR3 is made up of 13 amino acids. Germline V gene data show CDR1 as KGHSH and CDR2 as LQKENI. The V end was cut by 2 bases, the J end by 3 bases, with 7 bases between. The CDR3 nucleotides are TGTGCCAGCTCACCAGGTACTGACACTGAAGCTTTCTTT. Its protein is CASSPGTDTEAFF. Filled out from reference TRBV18 and TRBJ1-1, the complete variable domain reads NAGVMQNPRHLVRRRGQEARLRCSPMKGHSHVYWYRQLPEEGLKFMVYLQKENIIDESGMPKERFSAEFPKEGPSILRIQQVVRGDSAAYFCASSPGTDTEAFFGQGTRLTVV.

This clonotype occurred many times. The V call is TRBV7-9, the J call TRBJ1-1; unclear D gene. CDR3 length equals 13 residues. Germline V gene lookup returns CDR1 SEHNR and CDR2 FQNEAQ (reference sequence). The V end was cut by 4 bases, the J end by 2 bases, with 8 bases between. This CDR3 is CASSSGPNTEAFF. The CDR3 DNA is TGTGCCAGCAGCTCCGGGCCCAACACTGAAGCTTTCTTT.

In its sample, this clonotype was seen a few times. V usage is TRBV7-2 and J usage is TRBJ1-1; D possibly corresponds to TRBD1 (5 bases). V lost 0 bases, J lost 3 bases, and 11 bases lay in between. CDR3 size: 15 residues. Germline CDR1 is SGHTA and CDR2 is FQGNSA. The CDR3 here is CASSLAGALDTEAFF. The CDR3 DNA reads TGTGCCAGCAGCTTAGCAGGGGCCCTGGACACTGAAGCTTTCTTT.

The V call is TRBV10-3, the J call TRBJ1-4, with D perhaps matching TRBD1 (6 bases). The CDR3 is made up of 15 amino acids. Trimming cost V 3 bases and J 7 bases, with 15 bases left between them. Germline V gene lookup returns CDR1 ENHRY and CDR2 SYGVKD. This CDR3 reads CAISERARGGEKLFF. In DNA form, the CDR3 reads TGTGCCATCAGTGAACGTGCCAGGGGCGGTGAAAAACTGTTTTTT.

This clonotype was observed many times. The rearrangement joins TRBV27 to TRBJ1-1; TRBD1 is a possible D gene (5 bases). This CDR3 spans 16 amino acids. Germline V gene lookup returns CDR1 MNHEY and CDR2 SMNVEV (reference sequence). Between the trimmed V and J ends, which lost 3 bases and 2 bases, there was a span of 16 bases. Here the CDR3 DNA reads TGTGCCAGCAGTTTTTCGCTGGGTGGGGGAAACACTGAAGCTTTCTTT. Translated, it gives CASSFSLGGGNTEAFF.

This clonotype was counted a few times. The J gene is TRBJ2-5, the V gene TRBV7-3; 7 bases fit TRBD1. The germline CDR1 and CDR2 sequences are SGHTA and FQGTGA. The V segment lost 5 bases and the J segment 2 bases; nucleotides outside the gene matches: 8. This CDR3 comprises 15 residues. DNA for the CDR3: TGTGCCAGCAGCCCCTTAGGGGGACAGCAAGAGACCCAGTACTTC. Encoded protein: CASSPLGGQQETQYF. The full variable domain, with the rest looked up from reference TRBV7-3 and TRBJ2-5, is GAGVSQTPSNKVTEKGKYVELRCDPISGHTALYWYRQSLGQGPEFLIYFQGTGAADDSGLPNDRFFAVRPEGSVSTLKIQRTERGDSAVYLCASSPLGGQQETQYFGPGTRLLVL.

This chain joins TRBV7-9 and TRBJ2-2; D call uncertain. Germline assignment: CDR1 SEHNR and CDR2 FQNEAQ (reference sequence). The V gene lost 5 bases and the J gene lost 4 bases, with 14 bases spanning the gap. The CDR3 runs 15 residues. CDR3 amino acids: CASSPTGSSTGELFF. DNA of the CDR3: TGTGCCAGCAGCCCCACGGGCTCTTCCACCGGGGAGCTGTTTTTT.

This clonotype appeared a few times. The chain is built from TRBV6-6 and TRBJ1-5, with 10 bases identical to TRBD1. Germline CDR1 and CDR2: MNHNY and SVGAGI (reference sequence). The CDR3 contains 17 residues. J lost 3 bases, V lost 6 bases, and 11 bases had no gene match. The CDR3 DNA reads TGTGCCAGCAGAAATCCGGGACAGGGGAGCTCCAATCAGCCCCAGCATTTT. This encodes CASRNPGQGSSNQPQHF.

Only a few counts were recorded for this clonotype. The DNA for the CDR3 is TGTGCCTGGAGTGATCTGGTAGCTGTCGGTACGCAGTATTTT. Protein product: CAWSDLVAVGTQYF. This chain uses TRBV30 with TRBJ2-3; unclear D gene. CDR3 size: 14 residues. Per the germline V gene, CDR1 is GTSNPN and CDR2 is SVGIG (reference sequence). Trimming left V 1 base short and J 8 bases short, with 16 bases between.

This clonotype was seen more than once but under ten times. V gene TRBV7-8 combines with J gene TRBJ2-2; D may be TRBD1 (6 bases). The CDR3 length is 17 residues. V lost 3 bases to trimming and J lost 2 bases, with 16 bases between them. The germline gives CDR1 SGHVS, CDR2 FQNEAQ. The CDR3 is CASSFPWQGSNTGELFF. The CDR3 DNA follows: TGTGCCAGCAGCTTTCCGTGGCAGGGGTCAAACACCGGGGAGCTGTTTTTT.